This TCR beta chain is from a study of blood T cell repertoires in COVID-19. Trimming left V 5 bases short and J 6 bases short, with 9 bases between. This CDR3 is built from 12 residues. Germline CDR1 SGHNT, CDR2 YENEEA. Profiling relied on immunoSEQ multiplex PCR, and the TCRdb table lists in-frame clones only, not all of them. The sample includes some 230,000 clones, 86% of them seen just once. The specimen sequenced was peripheral blood. The origin of this receptor is a man between 25 and 39 years old who had recovered from COVID-19. The chain uses TRBV11-3 and TRBJ2-3; weak D call: TRBD1 (5 bases). As DNA, the CDR3 is TGTGCCAGCAGCAGGACACCCGATACGCAGTATTTT. Translating it yields CASSRTPDTQYF.